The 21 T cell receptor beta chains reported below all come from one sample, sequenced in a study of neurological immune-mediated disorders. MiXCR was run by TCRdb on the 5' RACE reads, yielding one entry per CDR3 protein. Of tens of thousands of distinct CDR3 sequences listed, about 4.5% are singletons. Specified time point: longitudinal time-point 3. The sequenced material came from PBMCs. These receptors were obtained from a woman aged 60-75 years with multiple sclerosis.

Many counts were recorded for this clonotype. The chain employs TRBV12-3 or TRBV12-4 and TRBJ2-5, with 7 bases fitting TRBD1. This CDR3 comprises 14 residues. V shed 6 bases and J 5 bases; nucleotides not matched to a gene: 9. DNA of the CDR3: TGTGCCAGCAGCAATACAGGGGATTACGAGACCCAGTACTTC. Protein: CASSNTGDYETQYF.

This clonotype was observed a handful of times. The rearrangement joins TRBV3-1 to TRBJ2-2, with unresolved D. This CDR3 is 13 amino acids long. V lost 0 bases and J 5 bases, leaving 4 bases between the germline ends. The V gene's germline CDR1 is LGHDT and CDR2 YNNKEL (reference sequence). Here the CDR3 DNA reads TGTGCCAGCAGCCAAGAACGAACCGGGGAGCTGTTTTTT. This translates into CASSQERTGELFF.

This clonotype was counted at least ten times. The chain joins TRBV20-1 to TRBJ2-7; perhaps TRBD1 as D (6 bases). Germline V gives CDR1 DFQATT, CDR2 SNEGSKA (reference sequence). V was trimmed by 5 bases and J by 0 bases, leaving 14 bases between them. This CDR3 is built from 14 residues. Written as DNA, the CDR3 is TGCAGTGCTCCGACAGGTTTAAGCTCCTACGAGCAGTACTTC. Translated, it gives CSAPTGLSSYEQYF.

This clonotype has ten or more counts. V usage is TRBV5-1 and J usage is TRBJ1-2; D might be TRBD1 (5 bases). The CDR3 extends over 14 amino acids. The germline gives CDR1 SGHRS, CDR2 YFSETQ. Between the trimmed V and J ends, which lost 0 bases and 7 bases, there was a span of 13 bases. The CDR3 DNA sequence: TGCGCCAGCAGCTTGGCCGGGACGGAACTTGGCTACACCTTC. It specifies CASSLAGTELGYTF.

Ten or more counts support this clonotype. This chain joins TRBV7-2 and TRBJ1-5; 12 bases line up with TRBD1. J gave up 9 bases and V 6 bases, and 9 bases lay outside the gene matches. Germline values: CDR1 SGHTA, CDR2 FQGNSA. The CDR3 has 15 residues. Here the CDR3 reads CASRAGTGGAGPQHF. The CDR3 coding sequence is TGTGCCAGCAGGGCCGGGACAGGGGGCGCCGGGCCCCAGCATTTT.

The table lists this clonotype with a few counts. Here the CDR3 reads CASSQDRRTSGGKSSYNEQFF. The CDR3 nucleotides read TGTGCCAGCAGCCAAGATCGTAGAACTAGCGGGGGGAAGAGCTCCTACAATGAGCAGTTCTTC. The V and J genes are TRBV3-1 and TRBJ2-1, with 12 bases that match TRBD2. Losses at the gene ends were 0 bases for V and 0 bases for J; bases not matched to a gene: 12. The CDR3 contains 21 residues. The germline gives CDR1 LGHDT, CDR2 YNNKEL (reference sequence).

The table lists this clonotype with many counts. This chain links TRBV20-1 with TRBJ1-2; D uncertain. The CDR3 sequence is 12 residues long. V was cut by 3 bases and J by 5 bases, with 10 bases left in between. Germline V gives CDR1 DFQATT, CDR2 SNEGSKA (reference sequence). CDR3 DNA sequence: TGCAGTGCTAGCATGACGGGGTATGGCTACACCTTC. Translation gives CSASMTGYGYTF.

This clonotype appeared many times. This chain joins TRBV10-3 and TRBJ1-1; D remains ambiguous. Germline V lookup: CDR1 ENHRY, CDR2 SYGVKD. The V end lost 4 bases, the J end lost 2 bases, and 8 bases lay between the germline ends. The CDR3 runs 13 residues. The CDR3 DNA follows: TGTGCCATCAGTGTTGAGGTTAACACTGAAGCTTTCTTT. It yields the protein CAISVEVNTEAFF.

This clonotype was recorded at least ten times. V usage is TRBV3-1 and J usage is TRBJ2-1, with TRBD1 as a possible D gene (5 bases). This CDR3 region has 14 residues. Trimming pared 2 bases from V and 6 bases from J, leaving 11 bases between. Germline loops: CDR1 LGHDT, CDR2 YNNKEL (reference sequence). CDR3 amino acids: CASSQTGAGNEQFF. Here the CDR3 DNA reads TGTGCCAGCAGCCAAACTGGGGCCGGCAATGAGCAGTTCTTC.

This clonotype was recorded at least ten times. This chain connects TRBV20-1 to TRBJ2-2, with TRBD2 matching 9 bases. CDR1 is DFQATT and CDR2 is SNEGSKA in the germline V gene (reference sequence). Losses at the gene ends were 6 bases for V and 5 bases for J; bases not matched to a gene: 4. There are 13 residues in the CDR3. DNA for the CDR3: TGCAGTGCACTAGCGGGTTGGACCGGGGAGCTGTTTTTT. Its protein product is CSALAGWTGELFF.

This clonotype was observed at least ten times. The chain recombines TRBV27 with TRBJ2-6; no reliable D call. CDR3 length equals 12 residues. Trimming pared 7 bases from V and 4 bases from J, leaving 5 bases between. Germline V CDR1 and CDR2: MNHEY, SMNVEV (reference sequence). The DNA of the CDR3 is TGTGCCAGCACGACAGGGGCCAACGTCCTGACTTTC. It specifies CASTTGANVLTF.

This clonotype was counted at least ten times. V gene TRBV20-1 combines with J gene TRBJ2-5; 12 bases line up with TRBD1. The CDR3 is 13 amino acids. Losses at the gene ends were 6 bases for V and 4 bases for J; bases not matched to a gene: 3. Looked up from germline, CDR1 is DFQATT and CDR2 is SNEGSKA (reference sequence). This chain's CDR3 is CSAGTGGGETQYF. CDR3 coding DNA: TGCAGTGCCGGGACAGGGGGCGGAGAGACCCAGTACTTC.

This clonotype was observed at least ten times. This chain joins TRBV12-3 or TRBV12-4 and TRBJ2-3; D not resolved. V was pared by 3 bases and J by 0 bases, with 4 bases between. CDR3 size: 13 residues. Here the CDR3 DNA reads TGTGCCAGCAGTTTGCGCAGCACAGATACGCAGTATTTT. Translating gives CASSLRSTDTQYF.

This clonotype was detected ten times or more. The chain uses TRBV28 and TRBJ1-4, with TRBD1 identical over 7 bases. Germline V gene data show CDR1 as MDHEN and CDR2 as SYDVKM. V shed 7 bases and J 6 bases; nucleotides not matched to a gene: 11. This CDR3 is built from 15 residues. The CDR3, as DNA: TGTGCCAGCACCACAAGGACAGGTTGGGATGAAAAACTGTTTTTT. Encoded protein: CASTTRTGWDEKLFF.

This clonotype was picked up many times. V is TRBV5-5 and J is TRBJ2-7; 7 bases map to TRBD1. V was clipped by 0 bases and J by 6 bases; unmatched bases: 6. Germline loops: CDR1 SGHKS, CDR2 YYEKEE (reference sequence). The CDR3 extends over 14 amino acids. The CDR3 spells CASSLDTGVGEQYF. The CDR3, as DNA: TGTGCCAGCAGCTTGGACACAGGGGTAGGCGAGCAGTACTTC.

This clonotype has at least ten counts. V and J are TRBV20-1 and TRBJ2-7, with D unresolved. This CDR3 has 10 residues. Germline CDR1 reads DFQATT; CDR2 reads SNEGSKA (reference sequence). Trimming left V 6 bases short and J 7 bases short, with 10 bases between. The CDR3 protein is CSATRAEQYF. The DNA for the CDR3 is TGCAGTGCCACCCGGGCAGAGCAGTACTTC.

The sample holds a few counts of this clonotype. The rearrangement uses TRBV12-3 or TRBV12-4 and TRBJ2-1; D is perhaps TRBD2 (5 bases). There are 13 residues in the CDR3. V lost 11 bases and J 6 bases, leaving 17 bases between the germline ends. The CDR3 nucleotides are TGTGCCTGCGCACAAGACCGGGGCAATGAGCAGTTCTTC. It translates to CACAQDRGNEQFF.

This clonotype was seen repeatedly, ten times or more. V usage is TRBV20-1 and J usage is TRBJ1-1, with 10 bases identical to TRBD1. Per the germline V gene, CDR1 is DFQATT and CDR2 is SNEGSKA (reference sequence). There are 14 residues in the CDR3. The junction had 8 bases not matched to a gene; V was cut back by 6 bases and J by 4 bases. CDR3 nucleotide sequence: TGCAGTGCGCCCGGACAGGGGGGGACCACTGAAGCTTTCTTT. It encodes CSAPGQGGTTEAFF.

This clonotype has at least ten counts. DNA of the CDR3: TGTGCCAGCTCACCTCGGGACAGATTTCAGCCCCAGCATTTT. This gives the protein CASSPRDRFQPQHF. This chain joins TRBV18 and TRBJ1-5; 7 bases fit TRBD1. Germline V gene lookup returns CDR1 KGHSH and CDR2 LQKENI. The CDR3 has 14 amino acids. J gave up 6 bases and V 3 bases, and 5 bases lay outside the gene matches.

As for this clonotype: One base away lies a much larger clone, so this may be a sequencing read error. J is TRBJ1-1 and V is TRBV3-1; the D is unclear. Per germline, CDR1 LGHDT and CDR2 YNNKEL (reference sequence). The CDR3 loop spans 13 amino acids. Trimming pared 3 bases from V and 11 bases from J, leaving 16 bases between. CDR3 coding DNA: TGTGCCAGCAGCCAGTTGACGGCTACGGAGGCTTTCTTT. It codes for CASSQLTATEAFF.

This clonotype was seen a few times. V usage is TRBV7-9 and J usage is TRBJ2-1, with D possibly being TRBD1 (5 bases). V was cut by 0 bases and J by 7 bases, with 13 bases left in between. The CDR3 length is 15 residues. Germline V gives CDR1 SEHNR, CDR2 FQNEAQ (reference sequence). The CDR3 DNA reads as TGTGCCAGCAGCTTAGCAGGGGCCGCTGGGAATGAGCAGTTCTTC. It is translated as CASSLAGAAGNEQFF.